These T cell receptor beta chains were read from a single sample in a study of blood T cells in healthy people across ages. Via MiXCR, TCRdb re-called the 5' RACE reads, giving one row per CDR3 protein. The table lists about 1.8 million distinct CDR3 sequences, about 50% of them singletons. Sequencing was done on a sample of blood. The origin of the receptors is a woman between 40 and 50 years old in good health. CDR3s leave out the opening cysteine and the closing phenylalanine or tryptophan.

cdr3_aa,v_call,j_call
SAKGSVYEQY,TRBV20-1,TRBJ2-7
ASSQDRPQGGYYEKLF,TRBV4-3,TRBJ1-4
SAFGTGGSNQPQH,TRBV20-1,TRBJ1-5
ASSLQLSTETQY,TRBV6-6,TRBJ2-5
SASTYTDTQY,TRBV20-1,TRBJ2-3
ASSKAAGFQETQY,TRBV6-5,TRBJ2-5
ASSPQGQGISYEQY,TRBV7-2,TRBJ2-7
ASSLAAMGRETQF,TRBV5-1,TRBJ2-1
ASSIGGVSTGTQY,TRBV28,TRBJ2-3
ASSLPDPVAF,TRBV6-2/TRBV6-3,TRBJ1-1
ASSLVGAAGEQY,TRBV12-3/TRBV12-4,NA
ASTDKANYGYT,TRBV5-1,TRBJ1-2
ASNEQGGNTEAF,TRBV3-1,TRBJ1-1
SASGGSYTDTQY,TRBV20-1,TRBJ2-3
ASSQGVCSDKTEAF,TRBV7-9,TRBJ1-1
ASSHEAGGYQETQY,TRBV3-1,TRBJ2-5
ASSPDVGIQY,TRBV18,TRBJ2-4
ASSHPLAGGPTDTQY,TRBV7-2,TRBJ2-3
ASSSWTRTGHSTDTQY,TRBV27,TRBJ2-3
ASTSLRGNYEQY,TRBV2,TRBJ2-7
ASSALGLAGVETQY,TRBV9,NA
ASSTSAGANVLT,TRBV5-1,TRBJ2-6
ASTPGTHQETQY,TRBV2,TRBJ2-5
ASSVRAADYEQY,TRBV9,TRBJ2-7
ASSLDNRMRETQY,TRBV7-2,TRBJ2-5
ASSQELRDRGFGSLH,TRBV4-3,TRBJ1-6
ATKTGAAAF,TRBV10-3,TRBJ1-1
SASASEGKGTQF,TRBV20-1,TRBJ2-1
ASSSYRVSYNEQF,TRBV11-2,TRBJ2-1
ASRRGGTGAVQPQH,TRBV27,TRBJ1-5
SARVGWGEQY,TRBV20-1,TRBJ2-5
TSSQVLTGGNSPLH,TRBV4-3,TRBJ1-6
ASSFRADVYEQY,TRBV7-8,TRBJ2-7
ASSAGLAGPDTQY,TRBV7-2,TRBJ2-3
ASGWNTEAF,TRBV7-9,TRBJ1-1
ASSYGRGGTDTQY,TRBV7-2,TRBJ2-3
ASWPGTMNTEAF,TRBV6-6,TRBJ1-1
ASSQDTRRGGATDTQY,TRBV4-2,TRBJ2-3
ASSFGDSGNQPQH,TRBV7-9,TRBJ1-5
ASSPPTGQSGGYT,TRBV18,TRBJ1-2
ASSERMGGGSYNEQF,TRBV11-3,TRBJ2-1
ASSGWGTGKETQY,TRBV9,NA
ASSYQQGPYEQY,TRBV6-5,TRBJ2-7
ASSVLQGPIRNEQF,TRBV19,TRBJ2-1
ASSSQGTGWNQPQH,TRBV12-3/TRBV12-4,TRBJ1-5
ASSLNRGRGATQY,TRBV28,TRBJ2-5
ATSERHQDTQY,TRBV24-1,TRBJ2-3